Listed here are 28 T cell receptor beta chains from one sample, sequenced in a study of cytomegalovirus exposure and HLA in healthy donors. Primers included in the PCR were 60 Vbeta and 13 Jbeta primers. Libraries were prepared by immunoSEQ multiplex PCR; TCRdb keeps only in-frame clonotypes and omits some of them. The repertoire holds around 99,000 clones, with 77% as singletons. Source material: PBMCs. The receptors derive from a male donor in good health and CMV-seronegative.

The J gene is TRBJ2-7, the V gene TRBV19; TRBD2 might be the D (6 bases). Deletions cut 4 bases from V and 3 bases from J, with 16 bases between. The CDR3 contains 15 residues. CDR1 LNHDA and CDR2 SQIVND come from the germline V gene (reference sequence). CDR3 sequence reads: CASSTKAGWDYEQYF. CDR3 coding DNA: TGTGCCAGTAGTACCAAAGCGGGCTGGGACTACGAGCAGTACTTC.

V gene TRBV27 combines with J gene TRBJ2-1; D is possibly TRBD2 (6 bases). This CDR3 is built from 15 residues. The V end lost 4 bases, the J end lost 4 bases, and 14 bases lay between the germline ends. CDR1 and CDR2 from the germline V gene are MNHEY and SMNVEV (reference sequence). CDR3 nucleotides: TGTGCCAGCAGTTCTTACGGGAGTCAATACAATGAGCAGTTCTTC. It specifies CASSSYGSQYNEQFF.

This clone showed up just a few times. The V call is TRBV5-1, the J call TRBJ2-7, with 10 nucleotides matching TRBD1. CDR1 is SGHRS, CDR2 YFSETQ, per germline. This CDR3 region has 22 residues. Germline trimming cut 0 bases from V and 2 bases from J; bases unmatched to any gene: 23. This CDR3 is CASSLDPDRGGVDSEKPYEQYF. The CDR3 DNA reads as TGCGCCAGCAGCTTGGACCCGGACAGGGGGGGGGTAGATTCAGAGAAACCCTACGAGCAGTACTTC.

A few counts support this clone. The chain is built from TRBV5-1 and TRBJ1-1, with D perhaps matching TRBD1 (6 bases). This CDR3 region has 16 residues. V was shortened by 0 bases and J by 3 bases, with 15 bases between the two germline ends. Germline CDR1 and CDR2: SGHRS and YFSETQ. CDR3 in amino acids: CASSLGRGGTDTEAFF. The CDR3 coding sequence is TGCGCCAGCAGCTTGGGGAGGGGGGGGACGGACACTGAAGCTTTCTTT.

The chain couples TRBV7-9 to TRBJ2-2; 9 positions match TRBD2. Germline values: CDR1 SEHNR, CDR2 FQNEAQ (reference sequence). The length of the CDR3 is 16 residues. Unmatched junction bases numbered 5, after V lost 0 bases and J lost 6 bases. The CDR3: CASSLAVRTSAGELFF. The CDR3 DNA reads TGTGCCAGCAGCTTAGCGGTTAGGACTAGCGCCGGGGAGCTGTTTTTT.

This clone was observed a few times. V and J are TRBV5-1 and TRBJ2-1; D may be TRBD2 (6 bases). Trimming stripped 3 bases from V and 6 bases from J, with 10 bases between. The CDR3 has 13 residues. Germline values: CDR1 SGHRS, CDR2 YFSETQ. The CDR3 nucleotides are TGCGCCAGCAGCTGGGGGGATCGCAATGAGCAGTTCTTC. This translates into CASSWGDRNEQFF.

This clone came up once. V gene TRBV29-1 combines with J gene TRBJ2-5, with TRBD2 matching over 11 bases. This CDR3 spans 16 amino acids. Germline V CDR1 and CDR2: SQVTM, ANQGSEA. The CDR3 sequence: CIKTTSGNQWRETQYF. CDR3 nucleotide sequence: TGCATCAAGACGACTAGCGGGAACCAATGGAGAGAGACCCAGTACTTC.

This rearrangement joins TRBV30 to TRBJ2-1, with 13 bases fitting TRBD2. V was pared by 1 base and J by 0 bases, with 6 bases of the junction left unmatched. The CDR3 runs to 18 residues. Per the germline V gene, CDR1 is GTSNPN and CDR2 is SVGIG (reference sequence). The CDR3 reads CAWSGGLAGVSSYNEQFF. The CDR3 region has the DNA TGTGCCTGGAGTGGAGGACTAGCGGGAGTAAGCTCCTACAATGAGCAGTTCTTC.

This clone was counted between two and nine times. V and J are TRBV5-1 and TRBJ1-1, with TRBD1 matching over 8 bases. There are 15 residues in the CDR3. Germline-derived CDR1 and CDR2 are SGHRS and YFSETQ. V gave up 3 bases and J gave up 0 bases; unmatched junction bases: 4. CDR3 sequence reads: CASSSGQGLNTEAFF. The CDR3 bases are TGCGCCAGCAGCTCCGGACAGGGCCTGAACACTGAAGCTTTCTTT.

V is TRBV5-1 and J is TRBJ2-1; D is unclear. The CDR3 is 13 amino acids. V was pared by 0 bases and J by 6 bases, with 7 bases between. Germline lookup yields CDR1 SGHRS and CDR2 YFSETQ. The CDR3 spells CASSLDSPNEQFF. The CDR3 DNA sequence: TGCGCCAGCAGCTTGGATAGTCCCAATGAGCAGTTCTTC.

The gene calls are TRBV5-1 and TRBJ2-1; maybe TRBD1 (6 bases). The CDR3 consists of 15 residues. Trimming left V 0 bases short and J 4 bases short, with 11 bases between. From germline, CDR1 is SGHRS and CDR2 YFSETQ. The CDR3 DNA reads TGCGCCAGCAGCTTGGGCCAGGGGCTTTACAATGAGCAGTTCTTC. It codes for CASSLGQGLYNEQFF.

This chain links TRBV7-2 with TRBJ2-1; 12 positions agree with TRBD2. The CDR3 has 17 residues. Unmatched junction bases numbered 8, after V lost 4 bases and J lost 4 bases. Germline loops: CDR1 SGHTA, CDR2 FQGNSA. In DNA, the CDR3 is TGTGCCAGCAGCTCCTTTCCGGGACTAGCGGGTTACAATGAGCAGTTCTTC. Translating gives CASSSFPGLAGYNEQFF.

This rearrangement joins TRBV9 to TRBJ2-1; 8 bases align to TRBD1. V was clipped by 5 bases and J by 7 bases; unmatched bases: 8. The CDR3 extends over 14 amino acids. CDR1 and CDR2 from the germline V gene are SGDLS and YYNGEE. DNA of the CDR3: TGTGCCAGCAGGGGACAGGAGGTCTTTAATGAGCAGTTCTTC. The encoded protein is CASRGQEVFNEQFF. Based on the CDR3 plus reference TRBV9 and TRBJ2-1, the full variable domain is DSGVTQTPKHLITATGQRVTLRCSPRSGDLSVYWYQQSLDQGLQFLIQYYNGEERAKGNILERFSAQQFPDLHSELNLSSLELGDSALYFCASRGQEVFNEQFFGPGTRLTVL.

The sample holds a few counts of this clone. The chain recombines TRBV15 with TRBJ1-5; tentative D call: TRBD1 (5 bases). Trimming shortened V by 1 base and J by 4 bases, and 11 bases separated the two germline ends. The V gene's germline CDR1 is LNHNV and CDR2 YYDKDF (reference sequence). The CDR3 totals 15 residues. The CDR3 DNA follows: TGTGCCACCAGCAGAGGTAGGACAAATAATCAGCCCCAGCATTTT. Translated: CATSRGRTNNQPQHF. Using reference TRBV15 and TRBJ1-5 for the parts outside the CDR3, the full variable domain is DAMVIQNPRYQVTQFGKPVTLSCSQTLNHNVMYWYQQKSSQAPKLLFHYYDKDFNNEADTPDNFQSRRPNTSFCFLDIRSPGLGDTAMYLCATSRGRTNNQPQHFGDGTRLSIL.

Here the CDR3 reads CAWSHLGTGDTGELFF. CDR3 sequence (DNA): TGTGCCTGGAGCCACTTGGGGACAGGGGACACCGGGGAGCTGTTTTTT. The rearrangement links TRBV30 to TRBJ2-2; 10 bases agree with TRBD1. This CDR3 region has 16 residues. Per the germline V gene, CDR1 is GTSNPN and CDR2 is SVGIG (reference sequence). The ends lost 3 bases at V and 3 bases at J; junction bases unmatched: 7.

The chain is built from TRBV7-8 and TRBJ1-1; 8 positions match TRBD1. The CDR3 consists of 13 residues. Germline V gives CDR1 SGHVS, CDR2 FQNEAQ. V lost 5 bases and J lost 4; bases outside the gene matches: 3. CDR3 in DNA: TGTGCCAGCAGCCCCGGACAGGGCACTGAAGCTTTCTTT. It encodes CASSPGQGTEAFF.

This clone was counted a few times. The gene calls are TRBV6-5 and TRBJ2-1; D is uncertain. The CDR3 has 13 amino acids. The germline CDR1 and CDR2 sequences are MNHEY and SVGAGI. V was cut by 6 bases and J by 6 bases, with 12 bases left in between. The CDR3 DNA is TGTGCCAGCAGCGAGAGTTACAGCAATGAGCAGTTCTTC. It codes for CASSESYSNEQFF.

The V call is TRBV23-1, the J call TRBJ2-5; D is uncertain. The DNA matches TRBJ2-7 better at its end, which makes the J call doubtful. TRBV23-1 counts as an open reading frame of uncertain function. The CDR3 is 13 residues long. The CDR3 loop is CASHLISSYEQYF. The CDR3 region has the DNA TGCGCCAGCCATCTGATAAGCTCCTACGAGCAGTACTTC.

This sequence joins TRBV2 and TRBJ2-1; D is unclear. V was shortened by 3 bases and J by 5 bases, with 11 bases between the two germline ends. Per the germline V gene, CDR1 is SNHLY and CDR2 is FYNNEI. The CDR3 loop spans 14 amino acids. CDR3 DNA: TGTGCCAGCAGTGAGCGCACAGTTAACAATGAGCAGTTCTTC. Translating gives CASSERTVNNEQFF. Together with reference TRBV2 and TRBJ2-1, the CDR3 gives the full variable domain: EPEVTQTPSHQVTQMGQEVILRCVPISNHLYFYWYRQILGQKVEFLVSFYNNEISEKSEIFDDQFSVERPDGSNFTLKIRSTKLEDSAMYFCASSERTVNNEQFFGPGTRLTVL.

This clone was seen once. The chain recombines TRBV21-1 with TRBJ2-1; the DNA was not compared with TRBD2, the D call given in the table. TRBV21-1 is described as a pseudogene. This CDR3 has 16 residues. The CDR3 nucleotides are TGTGCCAGCAGCAAAATAGGTCCCCAGGGAGGCAATGAGCAGTTCTTC. Protein sequence: CASSKIGPQGGNEQFF.

This sequence joins TRBV6-6 and TRBJ1-5; 7 nucleotides match TRBD1. With V trimmed by 6 bases and J by 2 bases, 7 bases remained unmatched. The CDR3 sequence is 15 residues long. Germline V gene data show CDR1 as MNHNY and CDR2 as SVGAGI (reference sequence). Here the CDR3 reads CASRLDRSGNQPQHF. The CDR3 DNA is TGTGCCAGCAGATTGGACAGGTCTGGCAATCAGCCCCAGCATTTT.

This clone was counted only a few times. The V gene is TRBV28, the J gene TRBJ2-2, with D tentatively TRBD2 (6 bases). V lost 7 bases to trimming and J lost 1 base, with 19 bases between them. Germline V CDR1 and CDR2: MDHEN, SYDVKM. The CDR3 contains 17 residues. CDR3 DNA sequence: TGTGCCAGCACCCCCCTCCTGGGACTGCTGAACACCGGGGAGCTGTTTTTT. It is translated as CASTPLLGLLNTGELFF.

The gene calls are TRBV6-1 and TRBJ2-7; a weak D match, TRBD2 (6 bases). Germline-derived CDR1 and CDR2 are MNHNS and SASEGT. The length of the CDR3 is 15 residues. Trimming shortened V by 6 bases and J by 0 bases, and 15 bases separated the two germline ends. The DNA of the CDR3 is TGTGCCAGCAGCCCAATAGCGGCTAGCTCCTACGAGCAGTACTTC. Translation: CASSPIAASSYEQYF.

The chain is built from TRBV7-2 and TRBJ2-1, with 9 bases aligning to TRBD2. V lost 4 bases and J lost 4; bases outside the gene matches: 2. The CDR3 is 14 amino acids. Germline CDR1 and CDR2: SGHTA and FQGNSA. CDR3: CASSSAGGYNEQFF. Here the CDR3 DNA reads TGTGCCAGCAGCTCAGCGGGAGGTTACAATGAGCAGTTCTTC. The variable domain in full, with the rest retrieved from reference TRBV7-2 and TRBJ2-1, is GAGVSQSPSNKVTEKGKDVELRCDPISGHTALYWYRQSLGQGLEFLIYFQGNSAPDKSGLPSDRFSAERTGGSVSTLTIQRTQQEDSAVYLCASSSAGGYNEQFFGPGTRLTVL.

In DNA, the CDR3 is TGTGCCAGCAGCGTAGTAACAGGGGGCAATGGCTACACCTTC. The encoded protein is CASSVVTGGNGYTF. This chain uses TRBV9 with TRBJ1-2, with 9 bases lining up with TRBD1. V lost 0 bases to trimming and J lost 6 bases; unmatched junction nucleotides: 3. The CDR3 loop spans 14 amino acids. Germline CDR1 reads SGDLS; CDR2 reads YYNGEE.

The sample holds a few counts of this clone. The chain combines TRBV19 with TRBJ1-1; D is uncertain. Germline CDR1 is LNHDA and CDR2 is SQIVND (reference sequence). V shed 1 base and J shed 2 bases, with 11 bases lying between them. The CDR3 extends over 15 amino acids. CDR3 residues: CASSIVWSTNTEAFF. DNA of the CDR3: TGTGCCAGTAGTATAGTGTGGTCAACTAACACTGAAGCTTTCTTT. The complete variable domain, with remaining parts taken from reference TRBV19 and TRBJ1-1, reads DGGITQSPKYLFRKEGQNVTLSCEQNLNHDAMYWYRQDPGQGLRLIYYSQIVNDFQKGDIAEGYSVSREKKESFPLTVTSAQKNPTAFYLCASSIVWSTNTEAFFGQGTRLTVV.

V and J are TRBV6-5 and TRBJ2-7; 9 bases are a match to TRBD1. Germline V gene sequence: CDR1 MNHEY, CDR2 SVGAGI. V shed 5 bases and J 6 bases; nucleotides not matched to a gene: 11. The CDR3 contains 15 residues. CDR3 in DNA: TGTGCCAGCAGTCCCCGGGACAGGGTGATAGGCGAGCAGTACTTC. Translating it yields CASSPRDRVIGEQYF.

The chain has TRBV2 and TRBJ1-6; D is uncertain. The CDR3 sequence is 15 residues long. Germline CDR1 reads SNHLY; CDR2 reads FYNNEI. The V end was cut by 6 bases, the J end by 10 bases, with 19 bases between. The CDR3 spells CASSSEVQKSSPLHF. CDR3 sequence (DNA): TGTGCCAGCAGCTCTGAGGTGCAGAAAAGCTCACCCCTCCACTTT.